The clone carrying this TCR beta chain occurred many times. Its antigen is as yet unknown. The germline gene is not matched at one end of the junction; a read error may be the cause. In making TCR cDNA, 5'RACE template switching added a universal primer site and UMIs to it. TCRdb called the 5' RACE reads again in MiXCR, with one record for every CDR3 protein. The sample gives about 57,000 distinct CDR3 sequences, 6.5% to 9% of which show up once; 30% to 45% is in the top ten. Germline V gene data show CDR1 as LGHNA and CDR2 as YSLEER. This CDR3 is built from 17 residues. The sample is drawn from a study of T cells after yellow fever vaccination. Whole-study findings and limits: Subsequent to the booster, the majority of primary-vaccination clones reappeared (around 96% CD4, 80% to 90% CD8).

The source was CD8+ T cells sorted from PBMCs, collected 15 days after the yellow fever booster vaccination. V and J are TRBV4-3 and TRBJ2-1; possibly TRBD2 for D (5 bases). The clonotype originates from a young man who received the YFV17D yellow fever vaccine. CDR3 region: CASSQEGSMGSYNEKFF. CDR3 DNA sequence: TGCGCCAGCAGCCAAGAGGGGAGCATGGGCTCCTACAATGAGAAGTTCTTC.